This T cell receptor beta chain was profiled in a study of technical replicates of blood from a handful of donors. TCRdb keeps only in-frame clones here, not all; method: immunoSEQ multiplex PCR. The profile shows more than 65,000 clones, just under 95% of them singletons. V was shortened by 9 bases and J by 15 bases, with 9 bases between the two germline ends. Germline-derived CDR1 and CDR2 are SEHNR and FQNEAQ (reference sequence). The CDR3 is made up of 8 amino acids. Sequencing was done on a sample of T cells isolated from PBMCs. This sequence was found in a human donor in good health. The chain uses TRBV7-9 and TRBJ2-1; D not certain. The CDR3 reads CASPLRFF. The DNA of the CDR3 is TGTGCCAGTCCCTTGAGGTTCTTC.